Below, 19 T cell receptor beta chains from the same sample are listed, as sequenced in a study of T cell responses to AZD1222 COVID-19 vaccine. Assay: immunoSEQ multiplex PCR; the TCRdb copy retains only in-frame clones and omits some. The sample lists fewer than 150,000 clones, roughly 87% seen once, with roughly 9.8% in the top ten. The material sequenced was peripheral blood, taken on day 0 of AZD1222 vaccination. These receptors were taken from an adult in good health.

This clone was counted once. The chain links TRBV5-1 to TRBJ2-1, with 12 bases aligning to TRBD2. The CDR3 totals 16 residues. The V gene end was trimmed by 3 bases and the J gene end by 6 bases; junction bases not matched to a gene: 7. The germline CDR1 and CDR2 sequences are SGHRS and YFSETQ. This CDR3 is CASSYRLAGVGNEQFF. CDR3 coding DNA: TGCGCCAGCAGCTACAGACTAGCGGGAGTCGGCAATGAGCAGTTCTTC.

The genes are TRBV29-1 and TRBJ1-5, with no clear D. CDR1 SQVTM and CDR2 ANQGSEA come from the germline V gene. The CDR3 has 12 amino acids. V dropped 6 bases and J dropped 2 bases, with 8 bases sitting between them. This CDR3 reads CSVKEGNQPQHF. For the CDR3, the DNA is TGCAGCGTAAAGGAGGGCAATCAGCCCCAGCATTTT.

The rearrangement joins TRBV6-5 to TRBJ2-7; TRBD1 matches at 8 bases. The CDR3 runs 13 residues. Germline CDR1 MNHEY, CDR2 SVGAGI. The J segment lost 10 bases and the V segment lost 5 bases, leaving 10 bases of the junction unmatched. CDR3 amino acids: CASSTGTGSTQYF. The CDR3 DNA reads as TGTGCCAGCAGTACCGGGACAGGTTCGACTCAGTACTTC.

The V and J genes are TRBV4-3 and TRBJ2-7; 10 bases match TRBD2. The junction had 8 bases not matched to a gene; V was cut back by 0 bases and J by 3 bases. Germline V CDR1 and CDR2: LGHNA, YSLEER. The length of the CDR3 is 17 residues. CDR3 in amino acids: CASSQEAVTSGYYEQYF. The DNA of the CDR3 is TGCGCCAGCAGCCAAGAAGCAGTGACTAGCGGGTACTACGAGCAGTACTTC.

V usage is TRBV4-1 and J usage is TRBJ1-4; 7 nucleotides line up with TRBD1. Germline values: CDR1 MGHRA, CDR2 YSYEKL. The CDR3 has 15 amino acids. V lost 0 bases, J lost 2 bases, and 0 bases stayed unmatched. The CDR3 coding sequence is TGCGCCAGCAGCCAAGAGGACAGGACTAATGAAAAACTGTTTTTT. This translates into CASSQEDRTNEKLFF.

The V and J genes are TRBV24-1 and TRBJ1-1, with D perhaps TRBD1 (6 bases). The germline gives CDR1 KGHDR, CDR2 SFDVKD. There are 15 residues in the CDR3. V lost 3 bases and J lost 5, with 15 bases in between. The CDR3 nucleotides read TGTGCCACCAGTGATGCCGGGCAGGGGTTTACTGAAGCTTTCTTT. This sequence encodes CATSDAGQGFTEAFF.

This clone has a handful of counts. The chain recombines TRBV25-1 with TRBJ1-1, with unresolved D. The length of the CDR3 is 17 residues. Between the trimmed V and J ends, which lost 0 bases and 1 base, there was a span of 15 bases. Per the germline V gene, CDR1 is MGHDK and CDR2 is SYGVNS. In DNA form, the CDR3 reads TGTGCCAGCAGTGAATACGCCCGTCACCTTAGGAACACTGAAGCTTTCTTT. Protein product: CASSEYARHLRNTEAFF.

This chain uses TRBV19 with TRBJ2-7; weak D call: TRBD1 (5 bases). V lost 1 base to trimming and J lost 3 bases, with 13 bases between them. This CDR3 has 15 amino acids. CDR1 LNHDA and CDR2 SQIVND come from the germline V gene (reference sequence). The CDR3 loop reads CASSIVLTGFYEQYF. DNA for the CDR3: TGTGCCAGTAGTATAGTTCTCACAGGATTCTACGAGCAGTACTTC.

The chain employs TRBV19 and TRBJ2-2; D may be TRBD1 (6 bases). The CDR3 runs to 14 residues. V lost 5 bases, J lost 3 bases, and 10 bases lay in between. Germline assignment: CDR1 LNHDA and CDR2 SQIVND (reference sequence). DNA for the CDR3: TGTGCCAGTAGTGGGACATATTACACCGGGGAGCTGTTTTTT. Protein product: CASSGTYYTGELFF.

This rearrangement joins TRBV19 to TRBJ1-1, with D possibly TRBD1 on 5 matching bases. Germline V gene lookup returns CDR1 LNHDA and CDR2 SQIVND (reference sequence). V lost 1 base, J lost 1 base, and 10 bases lay in between. This CDR3 has 15 amino acids. The CDR3 loop is CASSIAATANTEAFF. The CDR3 DNA sequence: TGTGCCAGTAGTATAGCGGCGACAGCGAACACTGAAGCTTTCTTT.

This clone was counted between two and nine times. The chain uses TRBV30 and TRBJ1-1; a weak D match, TRBD1 (6 bases). Trimming left V 2 bases short and J 4 bases short, with 11 bases between. The CDR3 consists of 13 residues. Germline V CDR1 and CDR2: GTSNPN, SVGIG (reference sequence). The CDR3 is CAWSLGRGTEAFF. The CDR3 coding sequence is TGTGCCTGGAGTTTAGGCAGGGGCACTGAAGCTTTCTTT.

This rearrangement joins TRBV19 to TRBJ2-7, with 9 bases identical to TRBD1. J was trimmed by 3 bases and V by 7 bases; bases with no gene match: 10. This CDR3 is built from 15 residues. In germline, CDR1 is LNHDA, CDR2 SQIVND (reference sequence). The CDR3 loop reads CASTDPGQGGYEQYF. DNA of the CDR3: TGTGCCAGTACCGATCCGGGACAGGGTGGCTACGAGCAGTACTTC.

The V gene is TRBV4-1, the J gene TRBJ2-7; 7 bases are shared with TRBD1. V shed 3 bases, J shed 1 base, and the junction held 9 bases outside the gene matches. The CDR3 sequence is 16 residues long. The germline gives CDR1 MGHRA, CDR2 YSYEKL. DNA for the CDR3: TGCGCCAGCAGCCACTATCCGGGACAGTTTTCCTACGAGCAGTACTTC. Its translation: CASSHYPGQFSYEQYF.

This chain links TRBV5-3 with TRBJ2-5, with TRBD2 as a possible D gene (5 bases). TRBV5-3 is an ORF, with its function uncertain. Trimming took off 4 bases at V and 5 bases at J, with 18 bases between the two ends. The length of the CDR3 is 15 residues. The CDR3 region is CARSTTHRPGETQYF. The CDR3, as DNA: TGTGCCAGAAGCACCACCCATCGGCCGGGGGAGACCCAGTACTTC.

V usage is TRBV6-5 and J usage is TRBJ1-1, with D perhaps matching TRBD1 (6 bases). Looked up from germline, CDR1 is MNHEY and CDR2 is SVGAGI. The V and J ends lost 10 bases and 1 base respectively, with 13 bases between them. There are 13 residues in the CDR3. Here the CDR3 DNA reads TGTGCCACCGCCGGGACACCGAACACTGAAGCTTTCTTT. It yields the protein CATAGTPNTEAFF.

V is TRBV19 and J is TRBJ2-3; possibly TRBD1 for D (6 bases). CDR1 is LNHDA, CDR2 SQIVND, per germline (reference sequence). Trimming cost V 7 bases and J 2 bases, with 10 bases left between them. The CDR3 has 13 residues. CDR3: CASTTGNTDTQYF. The CDR3 bases are TGTGCCAGTACAACAGGGAACACAGATACGCAGTATTTT.

The chain employs TRBV6-5 and TRBJ1-6; the D is unclear. The germline V gene encodes CDR1 MNHEY and CDR2 SVGAGI. V was clipped by 3 bases and J by 7 bases, with 7 bases between them. The CDR3 covers 13 residues. The CDR3 region is CASSYVGNSPLHF. CDR3 in DNA: TGTGCCAGCAGTTATGTGGGGAATTCACCCCTCCACTTT.

The CDR3: CASRSRGVDTEAFF. As DNA, the CDR3 is TGTGCCAGCAGATCCCGGGGGGTTGACACTGAAGCTTTCTTT. The V call is TRBV2, the J call TRBJ1-1; D may be TRBD1 (5 bases). Germline values: CDR1 SNHLY, CDR2 FYNNEI. The CDR3 sequence is 14 residues long. Trimming took 6 bases from V and 3 from J, leaving 14 bases between them.

This chain joins TRBV4-3 and TRBJ1-4, with D perhaps matching TRBD1 (5 bases). There are 16 residues in the CDR3. The ends were cut back, 4 bases at V and 0 bases at J, with 12 bases in the middle. Germline V CDR1 and CDR2: LGHNA, YSLEER. CDR3 nucleotides: TGCGCCAGCAGCCCGAGGCCAGGGTCAACTAATGAAAAACTGTTTTTT. Encoded protein: CASSPRPGSTNEKLFF.